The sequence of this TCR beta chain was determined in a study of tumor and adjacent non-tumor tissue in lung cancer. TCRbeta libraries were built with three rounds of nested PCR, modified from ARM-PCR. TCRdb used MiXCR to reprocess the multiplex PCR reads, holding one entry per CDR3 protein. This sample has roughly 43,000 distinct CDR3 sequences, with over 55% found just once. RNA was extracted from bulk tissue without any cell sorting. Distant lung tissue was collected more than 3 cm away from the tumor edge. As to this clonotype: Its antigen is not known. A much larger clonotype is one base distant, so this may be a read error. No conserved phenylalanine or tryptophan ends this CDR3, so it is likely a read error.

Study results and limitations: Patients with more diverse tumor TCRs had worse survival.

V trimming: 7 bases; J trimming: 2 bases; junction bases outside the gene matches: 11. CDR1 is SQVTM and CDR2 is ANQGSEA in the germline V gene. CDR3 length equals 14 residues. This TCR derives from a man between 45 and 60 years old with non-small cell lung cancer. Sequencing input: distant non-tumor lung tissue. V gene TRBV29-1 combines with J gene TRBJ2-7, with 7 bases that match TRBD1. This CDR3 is CSARGGESAYEQYL. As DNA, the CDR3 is TGCAGCGCTCGAGGGGGCGAATCCGCCTACGAGCAGTACTTG.